Following are 6 T cell receptor beta chains from one sample sequenced in a study of cytomegalovirus exposure and HLA in healthy donors. PCR primers comprised 60 Vbeta and 13 Jbeta primers. Profiled with immunoSEQ multiplex PCR; TCRdb holds only in-frame clones, not every one. Recorded for this sample: around 50,000 clones. The sequenced material came from PBMCs. The source is a woman aged 45-65 years in good health and CMV-seropositive.

The chain is built from TRBV25-1 and TRBJ1-5; 8 nucleotides match TRBD1. The CDR3 is 16 amino acids. Looked up from germline, CDR1 is MGHDK and CDR2 is SYGVNS. V gave up 0 bases and J gave up 5 bases; unmatched junction bases: 6. The DNA of the CDR3 is TGTGCCAGCAGTGAATATGGGACAGGCGGCCATCAGCCCCAGCATTTT. Encoded protein: CASSEYGTGGHQPQHF.

The V call is TRBV11-2, the J call TRBJ2-5; D perhaps matches TRBD2 (5 bases). The germline V and J ends were trimmed by 4 bases and 7 bases, with 10 bases remaining between them. CDR1 is SGHAT, CDR2 FQNNGV, per germline. CDR3 length equals 12 residues. The CDR3 nucleotides are TGTGCCAGCAGCTCGGGGAGCGGGACCCAGTACTTC. This encodes CASSSGSGTQYF.

The chain uses TRBV7-2 and TRBJ1-5; a possible D gene is TRBD1 (6 bases). This CDR3 comprises 15 residues. V lost 5 bases and J lost 5, with 16 bases in between. Germline values: CDR1 SGHTA, CDR2 FQGNSA. Here the CDR3 DNA reads TGTGCCAGCAGCCTGGAGACAGGACCCGATCAGCCCCAGCATTTT. This sequence encodes CASSLETGPDQPQHF. The complete variable domain, with remaining parts taken from reference TRBV7-2 and TRBJ1-5, reads GAGVSQSPSNKVTEKGKDVELRCDPISGHTALYWYRQSLGQGLEFLIYFQGNSAPDKSGLPSDRFSAERTGGSVSTLTIQRTQQEDSAVYLCASSLETGPDQPQHFGDGTRLSIL.

The chain combines TRBV6-5 with TRBJ2-1; weak D call: TRBD1 (7 bases). Germline assignment: CDR1 MNHEY and CDR2 SVGAGI. The CDR3 extends over 15 amino acids. Trimming took 7 bases from V and 5 from J, leaving 18 bases between them. Here the CDR3 reads CASMQGGRPNNEQFF. The DNA for the CDR3 is TGTGCCAGCATGCAGGGGGGTAGGCCTAACAATGAGCAGTTCTTC.

CDR3 coding DNA: TGTGCCAGCAGCATCGGCCGGGGTAATGAAAAACTGTTTTTT. Its translation: CASSIGRGNEKLFF. This chain joins TRBV7-2 and TRBJ1-4; D not certain. Per the germline V gene, CDR1 is SGHTA and CDR2 is FQGNSA. The ends were cut back, 5 bases at V and 4 bases at J, with 11 bases in the middle. This CDR3 spans 14 amino acids.

This chain connects TRBV27 to TRBJ2-1; 7 bases are shared with TRBD2. Germline V gene lookup returns CDR1 MNHEY and CDR2 SMNVEV (reference sequence). This CDR3 has 15 residues. J was trimmed by 7 bases and V by 2 bases; bases with no gene match: 8. The CDR3 protein is CASSLGGGRLNEQFF. CDR3 DNA sequence: TGTGCCAGCAGTTTAGGCGGGGGACGCTTAAATGAGCAGTTCTTC.